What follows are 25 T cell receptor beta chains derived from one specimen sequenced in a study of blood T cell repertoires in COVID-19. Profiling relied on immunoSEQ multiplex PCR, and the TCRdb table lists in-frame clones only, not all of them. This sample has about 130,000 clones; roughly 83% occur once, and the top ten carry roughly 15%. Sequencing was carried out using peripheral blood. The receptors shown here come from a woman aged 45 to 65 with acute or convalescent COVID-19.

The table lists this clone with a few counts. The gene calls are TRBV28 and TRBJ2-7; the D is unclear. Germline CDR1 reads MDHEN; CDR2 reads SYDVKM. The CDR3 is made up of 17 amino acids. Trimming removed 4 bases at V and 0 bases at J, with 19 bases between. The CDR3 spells CASSSPTHGRSSYEQYF. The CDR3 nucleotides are TGTGCCAGCAGTTCCCCCACCCACGGTCGGAGCTCCTACGAGCAGTACTTC.

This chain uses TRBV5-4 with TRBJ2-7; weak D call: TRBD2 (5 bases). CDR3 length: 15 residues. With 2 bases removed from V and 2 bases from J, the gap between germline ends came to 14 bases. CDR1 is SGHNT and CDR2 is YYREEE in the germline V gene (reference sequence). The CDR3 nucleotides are TGTGCCAGCAGCTTTGGGAGTAGACCTACCTACGAGCAGTACTTC. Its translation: CASSFGSRPTYEQYF. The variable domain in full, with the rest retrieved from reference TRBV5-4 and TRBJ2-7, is ETGVTQSPTHLIKTRGQQVTLRCSSQSGHNTVSWYQQALGQGPQFIFQYYREEENGRGNFPPRFSGLQFPNYSSELNVNALELDDSALYLCASSFGSRPTYEQYFGPGTRLTVT.

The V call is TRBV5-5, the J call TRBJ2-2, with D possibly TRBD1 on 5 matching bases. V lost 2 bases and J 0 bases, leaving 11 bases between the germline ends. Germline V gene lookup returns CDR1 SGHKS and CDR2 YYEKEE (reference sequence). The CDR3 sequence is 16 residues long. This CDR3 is CASSLVPGTNTGELFF. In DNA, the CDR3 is TGTGCCAGCAGCTTAGTTCCAGGGACGAACACCGGGGAGCTGTTTTTT.

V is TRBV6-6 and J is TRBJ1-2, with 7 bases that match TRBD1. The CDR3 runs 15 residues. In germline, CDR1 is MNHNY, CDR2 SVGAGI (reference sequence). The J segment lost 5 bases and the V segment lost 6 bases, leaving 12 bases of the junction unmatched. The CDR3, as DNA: TGTGCCAGCAGACCCCCGGGACAGAGGGTGTATGGCTACACCTTC. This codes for CASRPPGQRVYGYTF.

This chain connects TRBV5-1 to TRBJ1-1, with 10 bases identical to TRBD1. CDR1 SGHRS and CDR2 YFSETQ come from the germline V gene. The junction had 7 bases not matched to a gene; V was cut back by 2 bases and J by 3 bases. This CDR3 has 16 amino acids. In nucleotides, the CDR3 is TGCGCCAGCAGCTTAGGGACAGGGGCGGGAGACACTGAAGCTTTCTTT. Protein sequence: CASSLGTGAGDTEAFF.

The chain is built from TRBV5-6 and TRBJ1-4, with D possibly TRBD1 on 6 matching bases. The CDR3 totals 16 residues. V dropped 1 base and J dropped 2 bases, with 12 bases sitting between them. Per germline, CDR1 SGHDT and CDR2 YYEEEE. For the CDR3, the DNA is TGTGCCAGCAGCTTGCCGCTCAGGGGCACTAATGAAAAACTGTTTTTT. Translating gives CASSLPLRGTNEKLFF.

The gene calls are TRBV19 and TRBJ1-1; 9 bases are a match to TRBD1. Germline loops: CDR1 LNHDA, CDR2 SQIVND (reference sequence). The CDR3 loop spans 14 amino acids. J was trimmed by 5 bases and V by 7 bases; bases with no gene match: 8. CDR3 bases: TGTGCCAGTATGCTACAGGGGGCGCGAACTGAAGCTTTCTTT. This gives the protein CASMLQGARTEAFF.

The CDR3 loop reads CASSPDRSSRGYTF. DNA for the CDR3: TGTGCCAGCTCACCAGACAGGTCTAGCCGGGGCTACACCTTC. J is TRBJ1-2 and V is TRBV18; D might be TRBD1 (6 bases). The V end was cut by 2 bases, the J end by 8 bases, with 15 bases between. This CDR3 comprises 14 residues. Germline V gene data show CDR1 as KGHSH and CDR2 as LQKENI.

CDR3 loop: CASSGTDYGYTF. The CDR3 region has the DNA TGTGCCAGCAGCGGGACAGACTATGGCTACACCTTC. The chain employs TRBV2 and TRBJ1-2; 7 bases are shared with TRBD1. The CDR3 contains 12 residues. Looked up from germline, CDR1 is SNHLY and CDR2 is FYNNEI. Trimming took 6 bases from V and 3 from J; bases not matched to a gene: 1.

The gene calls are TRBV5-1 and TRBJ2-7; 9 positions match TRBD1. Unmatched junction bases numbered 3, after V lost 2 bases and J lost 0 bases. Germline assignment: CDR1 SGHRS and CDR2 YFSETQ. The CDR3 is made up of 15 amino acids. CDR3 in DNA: TGCGCCAGCAGCTTTACAGGGGGCTCCTCCTACGAGCAGTACTTC. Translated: CASSFTGGSSYEQYF.

The CDR3 loop is CASSSDTGGYGYTF. The CDR3 nucleotides read TGTGCCAGCAGCTCGGACACAGGGGGCTATGGCTACACCTTC. This rearrangement joins TRBV7-2 to TRBJ1-2, with 8 positions matching TRBD1. Losses at the gene ends were 4 bases for V and 4 bases for J; bases not matched to a gene: 5. CDR3 length equals 14 residues. Germline-derived CDR1 and CDR2 are SGHTA and FQGNSA. Full variable domain (remainder filled in from reference TRBV7-2 and TRBJ1-2): GAGVSQSPSNKVTEKGKDVELRCDPISGHTALYWYRQSLGQGLEFLIYFQGNSAPDKSGLPSDRFSAERTGGSVSTLTIQRTQQEDSAVYLCASSSDTGGYGYTFGSGTRLTVV.

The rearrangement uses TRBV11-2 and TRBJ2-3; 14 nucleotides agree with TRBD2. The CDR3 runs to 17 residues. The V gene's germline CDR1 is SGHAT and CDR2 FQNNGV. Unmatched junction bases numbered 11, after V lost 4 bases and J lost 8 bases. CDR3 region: CASSSLPGLAGEGTQYF. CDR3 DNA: TGTGCCAGCAGCTCCCTCCCGGGACTAGCGGGGGAGGGTACGCAGTATTTT.

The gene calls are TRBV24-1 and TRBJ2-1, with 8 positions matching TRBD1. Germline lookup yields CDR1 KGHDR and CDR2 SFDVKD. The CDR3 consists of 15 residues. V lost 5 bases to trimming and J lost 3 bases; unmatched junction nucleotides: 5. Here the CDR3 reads CATSVGTGGYNEQFF. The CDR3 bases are TGTGCCACCAGTGTTGGAACAGGGGGCTACAATGAGCAGTTCTTC.

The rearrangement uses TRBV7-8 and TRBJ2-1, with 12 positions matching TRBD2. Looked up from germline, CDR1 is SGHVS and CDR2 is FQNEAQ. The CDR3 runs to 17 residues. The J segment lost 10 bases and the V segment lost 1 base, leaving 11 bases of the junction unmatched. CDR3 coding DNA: TGTGCCAGCAGCTTAGGGACTAGCGGGGTCAACAGGGGAGAGCAGTTCTTC. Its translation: CASSLGTSGVNRGEQFF.

CDR3 bases: TGTGCCAGCAGTGACCGGGGGGGAAATCAGCCCCAGCATTTT. Amino acids: CASSDRGGNQPQHF. The rearrangement uses TRBV6-1 and TRBJ1-5; possible D gene TRBD1, 5 bases. The CDR3 is 14 amino acids. The V end lost 3 bases, the J end lost 4 bases, and 10 bases lay between the germline ends. CDR1 is MNHNS, CDR2 SASEGT, per germline.

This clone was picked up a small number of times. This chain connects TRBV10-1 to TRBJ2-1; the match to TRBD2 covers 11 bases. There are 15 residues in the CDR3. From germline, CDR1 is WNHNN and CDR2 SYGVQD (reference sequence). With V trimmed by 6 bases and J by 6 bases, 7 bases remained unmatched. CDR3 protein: CASSLAGGNSNEQFF. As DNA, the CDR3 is TGCGCCAGCAGCCTAGCGGGGGGCAATTCCAATGAGCAGTTCTTC.

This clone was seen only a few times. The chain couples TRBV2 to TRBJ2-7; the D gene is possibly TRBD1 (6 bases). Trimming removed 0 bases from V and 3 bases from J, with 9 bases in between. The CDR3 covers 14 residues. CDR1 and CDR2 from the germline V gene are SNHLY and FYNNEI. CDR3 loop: CASSEAGGYYEQYF. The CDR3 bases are TGTGCCAGCAGTGAAGCAGGGGGTTACTACGAGCAGTACTTC. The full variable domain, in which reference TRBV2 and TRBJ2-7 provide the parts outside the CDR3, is EPEVTQTPSHQVTQMGQEVILRCVPISNHLYFYWYRQILGQKVEFLVSFYNNEISEKSEIFDDQFSVERPDGSNFTLKIRSTKLEDSAMYFCASSEAGGYYEQYFGPGTRLTVT.

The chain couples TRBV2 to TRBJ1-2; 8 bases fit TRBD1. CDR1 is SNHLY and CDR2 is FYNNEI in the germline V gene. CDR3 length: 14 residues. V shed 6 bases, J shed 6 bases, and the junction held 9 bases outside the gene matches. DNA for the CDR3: TGTGCCAGCAGCTGGGGACAGGTTGATCATGGCTACACCTTC. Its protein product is CASSWGQVDHGYTF.

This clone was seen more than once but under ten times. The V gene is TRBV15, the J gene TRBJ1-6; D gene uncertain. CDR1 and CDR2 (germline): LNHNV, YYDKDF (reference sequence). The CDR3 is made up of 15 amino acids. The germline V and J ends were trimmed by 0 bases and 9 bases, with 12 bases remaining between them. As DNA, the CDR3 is TGTGCCACCAGCAGAGATCAATCGTACAGTTCACCCCTCCACTTT. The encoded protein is CATSRDQSYSSPLHF. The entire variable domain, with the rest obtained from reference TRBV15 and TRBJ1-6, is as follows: DAMVIQNPRYQVTQFGKPVTLSCSQTLNHNVMYWYQQKSSQAPKLLFHYYDKDFNNEADTPDNFQSRRPNTSFCFLDIRSPGLGDTAMYLCATSRDQSYSSPLHFGNGTRLTVT.

CDR3 residues: CASRRQGPTYQNSNQPQHF. The DNA of the CDR3 is TGTGCCAGCAGACGACAGGGGCCAACGTATCAGAATAGCAATCAGCCCCAGCATTTT. The V gene is TRBV6-6, the J gene TRBJ1-5, with 8 bases fitting TRBD1. The length of the CDR3 is 19 residues. Germline values: CDR1 MNHNY, CDR2 SVGAGI (reference sequence). V lost 6 bases and J lost 0; bases outside the gene matches: 16.

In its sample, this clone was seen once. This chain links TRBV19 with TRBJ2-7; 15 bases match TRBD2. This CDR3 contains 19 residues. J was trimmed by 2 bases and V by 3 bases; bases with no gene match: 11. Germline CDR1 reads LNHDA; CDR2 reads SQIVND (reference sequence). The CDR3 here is CASSIWGLAGGQYTYEQYF. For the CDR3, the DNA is TGTGCCAGTAGTATTTGGGGACTAGCGGGGGGCCAGTATACCTACGAGCAGTACTTC.

The CDR3, as DNA: TGTGCCAGCAGTCCCTCGTTCCGTTCGGGTGGCTACACCTTC. It translates to CASSPSFRSGGYTF. This chain links TRBV6-5 with TRBJ1-2, with D hard to call. From germline, CDR1 is MNHEY and CDR2 SVGAGI. The CDR3 consists of 14 residues. V was shortened by 5 bases and J by 7 bases, with 17 bases between the two germline ends.

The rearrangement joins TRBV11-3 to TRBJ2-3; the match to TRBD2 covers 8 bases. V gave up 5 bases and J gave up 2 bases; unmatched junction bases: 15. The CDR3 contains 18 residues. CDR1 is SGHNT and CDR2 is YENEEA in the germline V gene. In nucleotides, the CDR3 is TGTGCCAGCAGCATAGCGGGGTCTGTCGTCAGTCCCACAGATACGCAGTATTTT. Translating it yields CASSIAGSVVSPTDTQYF.

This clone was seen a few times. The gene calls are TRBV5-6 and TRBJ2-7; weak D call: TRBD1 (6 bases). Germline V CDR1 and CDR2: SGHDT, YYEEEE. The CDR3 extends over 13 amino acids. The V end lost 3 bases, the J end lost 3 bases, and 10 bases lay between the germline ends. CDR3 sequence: CASSSTGFYEQYF. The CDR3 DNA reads TGTGCCAGCAGCTCGACAGGATTCTACGAGCAGTACTTC.

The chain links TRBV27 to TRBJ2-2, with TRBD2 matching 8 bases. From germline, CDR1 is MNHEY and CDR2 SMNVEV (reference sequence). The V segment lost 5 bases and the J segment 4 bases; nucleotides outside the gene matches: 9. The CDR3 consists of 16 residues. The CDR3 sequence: CASSPLGAGATGELFF. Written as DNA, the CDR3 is TGTGCCAGCAGTCCCTTGGGAGCGGGGGCCACCGGGGAGCTGTTTTTT.